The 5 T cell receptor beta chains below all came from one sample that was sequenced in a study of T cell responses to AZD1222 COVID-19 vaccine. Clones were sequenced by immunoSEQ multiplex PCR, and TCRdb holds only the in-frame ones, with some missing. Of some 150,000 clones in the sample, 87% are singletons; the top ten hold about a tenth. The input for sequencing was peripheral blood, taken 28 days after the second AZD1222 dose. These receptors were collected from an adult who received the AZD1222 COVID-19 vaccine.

The CDR3 region has the DNA TGCGCCAGCAGCCCAGCACTAGGGGACACCGGGGAGCTGTTTTTT. Amino acids: CASSPALGDTGELFF. The genes are TRBV5-1 and TRBJ2-2; possibly TRBD1 or TRBD2 for D (5 bases each). The germline CDR1 and CDR2 sequences are SGHRS and YFSETQ. The V end lost 4 bases, the J end lost 3 bases, and 13 bases lay between the germline ends. This CDR3 has 15 residues.

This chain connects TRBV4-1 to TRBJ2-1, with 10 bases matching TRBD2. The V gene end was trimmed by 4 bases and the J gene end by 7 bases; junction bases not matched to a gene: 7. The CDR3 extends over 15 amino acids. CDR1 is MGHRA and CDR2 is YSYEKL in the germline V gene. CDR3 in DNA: TGCGCCAGCAGCCCAGCTAGCGGGAGCCGGAATGAGCAGTTCTTC. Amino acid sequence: CASSPASGSRNEQFF.

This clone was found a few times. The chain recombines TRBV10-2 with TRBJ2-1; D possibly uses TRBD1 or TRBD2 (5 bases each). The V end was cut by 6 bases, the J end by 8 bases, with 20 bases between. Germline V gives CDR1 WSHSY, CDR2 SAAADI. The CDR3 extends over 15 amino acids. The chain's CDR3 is CASRQALDWLDEQFF. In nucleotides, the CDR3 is TGCGCCAGCAGACAGGCCCTGGACTGGCTCGATGAGCAGTTCTTC.

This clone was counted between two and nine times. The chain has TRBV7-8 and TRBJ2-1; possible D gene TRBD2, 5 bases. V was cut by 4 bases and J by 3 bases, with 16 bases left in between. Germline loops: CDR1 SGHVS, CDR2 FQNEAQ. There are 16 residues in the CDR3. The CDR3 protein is CASSSRGLGNYNEQFF. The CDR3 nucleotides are TGTGCCAGCAGCTCCCGGGGTTTGGGGAACTACAATGAGCAGTTCTTC.

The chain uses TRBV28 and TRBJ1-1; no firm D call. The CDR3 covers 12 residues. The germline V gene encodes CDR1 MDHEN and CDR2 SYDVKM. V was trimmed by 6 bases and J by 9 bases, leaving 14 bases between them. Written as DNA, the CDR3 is TGTGCCAGCAGCCTCCTTGAGCGTCAAGCTTTCTTT. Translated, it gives CASSLLERQAFF.